This TCR beta chain was obtained from a study of graft-versus-host responses after intestinal transplantation. At the level of the study: Multivisceral, liver-intestinal, or isolated intestinal transplants were given to recipients. Findings of the study overall: Recipient marrow held GvH clones, some first seen in ileum or blood. Early post-transplant declines in HvG were associated with peak levels of circulating GvH clones.

Clones were sequenced by immunoSEQ multiplex PCR, and TCRdb holds only the in-frame ones, with some missing. The sample has some 84,000 clones, 80% to 85% seen once. About this clone: Antigen: not known.

V was pared by 4 bases and J by 5 bases, with 3 bases of the junction left unmatched. Germline V lookup: CDR1 SGHRS, CDR2 YFSETQ. This CDR3 has 14 residues. This clonotype was obtained from a human donor who received an intestinal transplant. Sequencing used unstimulated CD4+ T cells sorted from spleen or lymph node cells, obtained before intestinal transplant. The chain carries TRBV5-1 and TRBJ2-1; 10 nucleotides agree with TRBD2. In DNA, the CDR3 is TGCGCCAGCAGCCCCGGGACTAGCGACAATGAGCAGTTCTTC. Translated, it gives CASSPGTSDNEQFF.